Presented here are 9 T cell receptor beta chains from one specimen sequenced in a study of cytomegalovirus exposure and HLA in healthy donors listed by TCRdb under 2017. Receptor amplification or capture employed the immunoSEQ multiplex PCR assay. The table comes from immuneACCESS by way of TCRdb, which keeps in-frame sequences with V and J called. Part of the clones is missing from these tables; in studies checked, under half for an unresolved V gene and the rest for unknown reasons. In this sample the table shows about 58,000 clones, around nine tenths of which occur a single time. Of the sample, more than 1% falls within the top ten clones. Sequenced: PBMCs. Every receptor here comes from a man aged 18 to 29 in good health and CMV-seronegative.

The V call is TRBV28, the J call TRBJ1-1, with D perhaps matching TRBD1 (5 bases). Trimming pared 6 bases from V and 10 bases from J, leaving 15 bases between. This CDR3 has 12 residues. CDR1 and CDR2 from the germline V gene are MDHEN and SYDVKM. The CDR3 DNA reads TGTGCCAGCAGCGTCGGGGGGGAGGGAGCTTTCTTT. As protein: CASSVGGEGAFF. Filled out from reference TRBV28 and TRBJ1-1, the complete variable domain reads DVKVTQSSRYLVKRTGEKVFLECVQDMDHENMFWYRQDPGLGLRLIYFSYDVKMKEKGDIPEGYSVSREKKERFSLILESASTNQTSMYLCASSVGGEGAFFGQGTRLTVV.

V usage is TRBV25-1 and J usage is TRBJ1-3; TRBD1 might be the D (5 bases). The CDR3 is made up of 15 amino acids. Trimming cost V 0 bases and J 2 bases, with 8 bases left between them. Germline CDR1 MGHDK, CDR2 SYGVNS. The CDR3 sequence: CASSEYGGAGNTIYF. The CDR3 bases are TGTGCCAGCAGTGAATACGGGGGAGCTGGAAACACCATATATTTT.

The V and J genes are TRBV29-1 and TRBJ2-7; 10 bases match TRBD2. With 7 bases clipped from V and 0 bases from J, the junction kept 3 bases outside the gene matches. Germline loops: CDR1 SQVTM, CDR2 ANQGSEA. The CDR3 is 13 amino acids. Here the CDR3 reads CSALAGASYEQYF. The DNA of the CDR3 is TGCAGCGCTCTAGCGGGAGCCTCCTACGAGCAGTACTTC.

V and J are TRBV2 and TRBJ2-7; 9 bases are a match to TRBD2. Germline assignment: CDR1 SNHLY and CDR2 FYNNEI. J was trimmed by 4 bases and V by 0 bases; bases with no gene match: 7. The CDR3 runs to 16 residues. Here the CDR3 DNA reads TGTGCCAGCAGTGAAGCGCCAGCGGGAGGATCTTACGAGCAGTACTTC. Its translation is CASSEAPAGGSYEQYF.

The V and J genes are TRBV29-1 and TRBJ2-3; tentatively, D is TRBD1 (6 bases). V lost 4 bases to trimming and J lost 2 bases, with 10 bases between them. CDR3 size: 13 residues. Germline V gives CDR1 SQVTM, CDR2 ANQGSEA. The CDR3 nucleotides are TGCAGCGTTGGAAGGGACAACACAGATACGCAGTATTTT. Translation: CSVGRDNTDTQYF.

This chain links TRBV5-1 with TRBJ1-1, with 10 bases lining up with TRBD1. The germline CDR1 and CDR2 sequences are SGHRS and YFSETQ. There are 14 residues in the CDR3. V lost 4 bases, J lost 5 bases, and 5 bases stayed unmatched. Here the CDR3 DNA reads TGCGCCAGCAGCAAATGGACAGGGGGGACTGAAGCTTTCTTT. Amino acid sequence: CASSKWTGGTEAFF.

This chain links TRBV7-8 with TRBJ1-3, with TRBD1 as a possible D gene (5 bases). Germline V gene sequence: CDR1 SGHVS, CDR2 FQNEAQ. The CDR3 covers 18 residues. V was pared by 4 bases and J by 2 bases, with 21 bases between. This CDR3 reads CASSSQESGGWPGNTIYF. The CDR3 nucleotides are TGTGCCAGCAGCTCCCAGGAGTCGGGGGGATGGCCTGGAAACACCATATATTTT. The variable domain in full, with the rest retrieved from reference TRBV7-8 and TRBJ1-3, is GAGVSQSPRYKVAKRGQDVALRCDPISGHVSLFWYQQALGQGPEFLTYFQNEAQLDKSGLPSDRFFAERPEGSVSTLKIQRTQQEDSAVYLCASSSQESGGWPGNTIYFGEGSWLTVV.

The chain joins TRBV5-1 to TRBJ2-3; the match to TRBD2 covers 13 bases. The CDR3 spans 19 residues. After removal of 0 bases from V and 0 bases from J, the junction contained 7 bases not matched to a gene. From germline, CDR1 is SGHRS and CDR2 YFSETQ. The CDR3, as DNA: TGCGCCAGCAGCTTGGCCTGGACTAGCGGGAGCCACAGCACAGATACGCAGTATTTT. Amino acid sequence: CASSLAWTSGSHSTDTQYF.

This sequence joins TRBV7-2 and TRBJ1-5; D uncertain. In germline, CDR1 is SGHTA, CDR2 FQGNSA. Trimming took off 2 bases at V and 9 bases at J, with 8 bases between the two ends. The CDR3 totals 12 residues. DNA for the CDR3: TGTGCCAGCAGCTTATCCGGGATGCCCCAGCATTTT. Protein: CASSLSGMPQHF.